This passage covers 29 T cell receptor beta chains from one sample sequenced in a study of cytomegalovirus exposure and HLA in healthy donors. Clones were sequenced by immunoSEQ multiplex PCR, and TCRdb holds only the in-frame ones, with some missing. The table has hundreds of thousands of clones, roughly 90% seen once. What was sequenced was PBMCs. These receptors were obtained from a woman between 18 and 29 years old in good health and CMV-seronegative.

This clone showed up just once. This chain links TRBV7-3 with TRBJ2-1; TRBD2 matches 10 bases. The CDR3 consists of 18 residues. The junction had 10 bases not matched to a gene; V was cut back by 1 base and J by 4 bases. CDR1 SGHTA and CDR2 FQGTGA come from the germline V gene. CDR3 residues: CASSLNHMTSGPYNEQFF. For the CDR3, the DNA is TGTGCCAGCAGCTTAAACCACATGACTAGCGGGCCGTACAATGAGCAGTTCTTC.

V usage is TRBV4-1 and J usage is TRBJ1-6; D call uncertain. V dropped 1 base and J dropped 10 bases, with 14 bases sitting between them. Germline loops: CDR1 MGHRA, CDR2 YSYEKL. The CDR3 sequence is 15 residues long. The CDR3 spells CASSQAAIGSSPLHF. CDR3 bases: TGCGCCAGCAGCCAAGCAGCCATAGGGAGCTCACCCCTCCACTTT.

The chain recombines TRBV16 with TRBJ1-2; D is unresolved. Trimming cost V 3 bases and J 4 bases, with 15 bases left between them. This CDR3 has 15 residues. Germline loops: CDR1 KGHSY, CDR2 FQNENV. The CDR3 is CASSQSRAGSYGYTF. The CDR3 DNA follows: TGTGCCAGCAGCCAGTCGCGGGCCGGGTCCTATGGCTACACCTTC.

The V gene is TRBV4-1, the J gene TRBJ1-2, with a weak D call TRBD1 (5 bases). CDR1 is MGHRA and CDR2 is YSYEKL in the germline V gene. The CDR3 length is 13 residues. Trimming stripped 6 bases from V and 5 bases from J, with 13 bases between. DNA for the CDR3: TGCGCCAGCAGACCTGGGGAGGGGTATGGCTACACCTTC. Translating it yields CASRPGEGYGYTF.

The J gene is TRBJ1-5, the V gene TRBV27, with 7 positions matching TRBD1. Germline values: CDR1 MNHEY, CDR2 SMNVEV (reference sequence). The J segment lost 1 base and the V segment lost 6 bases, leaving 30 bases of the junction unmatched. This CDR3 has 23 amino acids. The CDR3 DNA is TGTGCCAGCAGCCCCGGGTCCCTACCGGGACAGACGAGCCCTACTCGGAGCAATCAGCCCCAGCATTTT. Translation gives CASSPGSLPGQTSPTRSNQPQHF.

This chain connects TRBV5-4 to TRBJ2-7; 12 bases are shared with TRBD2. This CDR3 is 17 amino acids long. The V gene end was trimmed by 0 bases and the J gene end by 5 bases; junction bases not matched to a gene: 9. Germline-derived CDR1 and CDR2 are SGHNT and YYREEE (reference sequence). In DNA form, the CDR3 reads TGTGCCAGCAGCTTGGCTAGCGGGAGGGCCCTACCCGACGAGCAGTACTTC. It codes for CASSLASGRALPDEQYF.

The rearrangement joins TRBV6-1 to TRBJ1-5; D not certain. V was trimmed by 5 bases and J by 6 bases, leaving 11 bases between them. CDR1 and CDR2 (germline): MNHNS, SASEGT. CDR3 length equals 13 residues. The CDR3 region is CASSPGGGQPQHF. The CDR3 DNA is TGTGCCAGCAGTCCAGGCGGAGGTCAGCCCCAGCATTTT.

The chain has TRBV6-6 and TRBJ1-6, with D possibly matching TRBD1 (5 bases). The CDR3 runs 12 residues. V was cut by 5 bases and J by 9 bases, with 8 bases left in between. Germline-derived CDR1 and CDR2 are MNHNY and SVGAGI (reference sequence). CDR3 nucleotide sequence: TGTGCCAGCAGTCGTCAGGGTTCACCCCTCCACTTT. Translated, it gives CASSRQGSPLHF.

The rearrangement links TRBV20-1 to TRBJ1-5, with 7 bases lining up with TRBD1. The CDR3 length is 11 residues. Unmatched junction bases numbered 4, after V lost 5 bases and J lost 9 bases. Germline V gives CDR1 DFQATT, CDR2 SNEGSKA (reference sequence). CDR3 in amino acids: CSASQGTPQHF. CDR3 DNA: TGCAGTGCTTCACAGGGGACGCCCCAGCATTTT.

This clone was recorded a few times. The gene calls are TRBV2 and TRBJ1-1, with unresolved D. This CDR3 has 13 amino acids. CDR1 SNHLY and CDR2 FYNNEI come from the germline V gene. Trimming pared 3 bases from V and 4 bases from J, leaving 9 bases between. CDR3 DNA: TGTGCCAGCAGTGACCCGGAGGGCACTGAAGCTTTCTTT. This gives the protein CASSDPEGTEAFF. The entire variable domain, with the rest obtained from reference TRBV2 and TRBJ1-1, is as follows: EPEVTQTPSHQVTQMGQEVILRCVPISNHLYFYWYRQILGQKVEFLVSFYNNEISEKSEIFDDQFSVERPDGSNFTLKIRSTKLEDSAMYFCASSDPEGTEAFFGQGTRLTVV.

CDR3 in amino acids: CARGTGLNEQFF. Written as DNA, the CDR3 is TGTGCCCGGGGGACAGGGCTCAATGAGCAGTTCTTC. This chain links TRBV30 with TRBJ2-1; 9 bases fit TRBD1. J was trimmed by 6 bases and V by 8 bases; bases with no gene match: 5. The CDR3 covers 12 residues. Germline CDR1 reads GTSNPN; CDR2 reads SVGIG (reference sequence). Using reference TRBV30 and TRBJ2-1 for the parts outside the CDR3, the full variable domain is SQTIHQWPATLVQPVGSPLSLECTVEGTSNPNLYWYRQAAGRGLQLLFYSVGIGQISSEVPQNLSASRPQDRQFILSSKKLLLSDSGFYLCARGTGLNEQFFGPGTRLTVL.

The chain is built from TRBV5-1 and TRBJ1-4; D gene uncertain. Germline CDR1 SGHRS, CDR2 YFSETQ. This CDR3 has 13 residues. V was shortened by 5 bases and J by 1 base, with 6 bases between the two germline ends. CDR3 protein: CASSEGTNEKLFF. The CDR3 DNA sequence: TGCGCCAGCAGTGAGGGAACTAATGAAAAACTGTTTTTT.

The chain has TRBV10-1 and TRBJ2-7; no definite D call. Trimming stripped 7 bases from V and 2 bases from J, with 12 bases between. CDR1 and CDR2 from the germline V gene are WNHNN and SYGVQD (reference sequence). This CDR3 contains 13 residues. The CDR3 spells CASNLGRTYEQYF. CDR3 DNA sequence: TGCGCCAGCAACTTGGGCAGGACCTACGAGCAGTACTTC.

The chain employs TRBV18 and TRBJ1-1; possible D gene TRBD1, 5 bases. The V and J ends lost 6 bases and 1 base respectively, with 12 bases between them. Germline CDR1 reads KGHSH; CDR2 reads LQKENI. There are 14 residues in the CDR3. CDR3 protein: CASSPAGPNTEAFF. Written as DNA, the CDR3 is TGTGCCAGCTCCCCGGCAGGGCCGAACACTGAAGCTTTCTTT. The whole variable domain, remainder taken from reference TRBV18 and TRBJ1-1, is NAGVMQNPRHLVRRRGQEARLRCSPMKGHSHVYWYRQLPEEGLKFMVYLQKENIIDESGMPKERFSAEFPKEGPSILRIQQVVRGDSAAYFCASSPAGPNTEAFFGQGTRLTVV.

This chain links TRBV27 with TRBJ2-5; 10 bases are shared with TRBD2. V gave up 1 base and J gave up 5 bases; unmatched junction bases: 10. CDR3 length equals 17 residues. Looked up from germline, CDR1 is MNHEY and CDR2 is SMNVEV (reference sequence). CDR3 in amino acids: CASSLYGASGSVETQYF. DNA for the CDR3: TGTGCCAGCAGTTTATACGGCGCTAGCGGGAGCGTGGAGACCCAGTACTTC.

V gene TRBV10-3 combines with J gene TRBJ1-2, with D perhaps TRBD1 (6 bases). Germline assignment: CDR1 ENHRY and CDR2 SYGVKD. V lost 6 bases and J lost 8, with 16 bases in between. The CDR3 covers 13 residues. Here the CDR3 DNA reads TGTGCCATCAGCGGTACAGGGAAGGAAGGCTACACCTTC. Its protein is CAISGTGKEGYTF.

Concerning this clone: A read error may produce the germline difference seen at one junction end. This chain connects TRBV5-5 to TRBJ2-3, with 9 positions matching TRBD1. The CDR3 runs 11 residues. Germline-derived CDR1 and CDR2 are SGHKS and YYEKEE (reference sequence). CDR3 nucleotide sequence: TGTGCCAGCAGCTTGGGGGACAGGGTTGATTTT. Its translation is CASSLGDRVDF.

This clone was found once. CDR3 sequence: CASSFGAYNEQFF. The CDR3 DNA reads TGTGCCAGCAGTTTTGGGGCTTACAATGAGCAGTTCTTC. The chain links TRBV27 to TRBJ2-1; D is possibly TRBD1 (5 bases). Germline V gene data show CDR1 as MNHEY and CDR2 as SMNVEV (reference sequence). V was pared by 3 bases and J by 4 bases, with 7 bases between. CDR3 size: 13 residues.

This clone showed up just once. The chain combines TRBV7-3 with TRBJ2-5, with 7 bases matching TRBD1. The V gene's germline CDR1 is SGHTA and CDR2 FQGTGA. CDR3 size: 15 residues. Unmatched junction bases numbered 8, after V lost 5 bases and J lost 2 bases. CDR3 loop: CASSPGQAFQETQYF. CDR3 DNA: TGTGCCAGCAGCCCCGGACAGGCCTTTCAAGAGACCCAGTACTTC.

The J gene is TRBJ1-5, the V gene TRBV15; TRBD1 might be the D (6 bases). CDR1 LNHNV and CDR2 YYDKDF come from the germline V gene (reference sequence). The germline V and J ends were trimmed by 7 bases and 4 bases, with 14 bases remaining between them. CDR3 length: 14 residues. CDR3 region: CATTPGTTNQPQHF. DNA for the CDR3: TGTGCCACCACACCCGGGACAACAAATCAGCCCCAGCATTTT.

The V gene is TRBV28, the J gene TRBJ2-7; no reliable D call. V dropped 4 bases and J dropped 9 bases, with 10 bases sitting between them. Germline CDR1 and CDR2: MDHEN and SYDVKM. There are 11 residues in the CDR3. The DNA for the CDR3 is TGTGCCAGCAGTTCTCCGTTGTGGCAGTACTTC. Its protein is CASSSPLWQYF. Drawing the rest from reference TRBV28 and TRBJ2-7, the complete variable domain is DVKVTQSSRYLVKRTGEKVFLECVQDMDHENMFWYRQDPGLGLRLIYFSYDVKMKEKGDIPEGYSVSREKKERFSLILESASTNQTSMYLCASSSPLWQYFGPGTRLTVT.

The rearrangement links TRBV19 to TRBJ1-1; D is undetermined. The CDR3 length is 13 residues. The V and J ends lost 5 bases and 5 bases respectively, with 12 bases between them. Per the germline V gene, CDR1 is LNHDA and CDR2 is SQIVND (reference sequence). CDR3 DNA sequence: TGTGCCAGTAGTGCCGCCCGTCGGACTGAAGCTTTCTTT. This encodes CASSAARRTEAFF.

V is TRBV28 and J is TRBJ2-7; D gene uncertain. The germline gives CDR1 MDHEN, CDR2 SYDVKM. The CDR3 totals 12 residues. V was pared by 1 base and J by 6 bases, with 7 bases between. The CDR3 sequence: CASSLSGSEQYF. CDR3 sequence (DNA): TGTGCCAGCAGTTTATCAGGATCCGAGCAGTACTTC.

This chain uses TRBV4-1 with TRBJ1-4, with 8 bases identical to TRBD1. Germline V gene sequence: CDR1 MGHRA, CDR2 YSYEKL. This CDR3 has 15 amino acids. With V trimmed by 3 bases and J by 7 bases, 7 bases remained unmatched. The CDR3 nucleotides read TGCGCCAGCAGCCAGGCTGACACAGGGGGTGAAAAACTGTTTTTT. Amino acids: CASSQADTGGEKLFF.

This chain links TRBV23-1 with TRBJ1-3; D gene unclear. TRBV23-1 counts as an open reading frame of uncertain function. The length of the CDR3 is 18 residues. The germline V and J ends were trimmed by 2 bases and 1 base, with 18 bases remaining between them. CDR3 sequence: CASSQDEGGLWSGNTIYF. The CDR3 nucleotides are TGCGCCAGCAGTCAAGACGAGGGAGGGCTCTGGTCTGGAAACACCATATATTTT.

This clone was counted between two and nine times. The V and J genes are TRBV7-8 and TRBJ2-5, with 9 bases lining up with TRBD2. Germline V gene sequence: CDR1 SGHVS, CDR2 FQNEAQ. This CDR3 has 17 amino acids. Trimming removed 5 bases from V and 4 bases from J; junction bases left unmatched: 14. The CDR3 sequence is CASSPGVSREGTETQYF. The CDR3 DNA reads TGTGCCAGCAGCCCCGGGGTATCGCGGGAGGGCACAGAGACCCAGTACTTC.

In DNA, the CDR3 is TGTGCCAGCAGCTTAGAAGCTAGCGGACTCTACGAGCAGTACTTC. Its translation is CASSLEASGLYEQYF. The chain has TRBV7-6 and TRBJ2-7, with 7 bases matching TRBD2. Germline CDR1 and CDR2: SGHVS and FNYEAQ. V was clipped by 1 base and J by 3 bases; unmatched bases: 6. The CDR3 has 15 amino acids.

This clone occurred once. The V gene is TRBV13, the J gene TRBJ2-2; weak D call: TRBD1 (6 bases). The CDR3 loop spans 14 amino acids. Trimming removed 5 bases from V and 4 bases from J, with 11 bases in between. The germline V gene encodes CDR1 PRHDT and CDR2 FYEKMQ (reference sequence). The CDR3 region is CASSPVQGTGELFF. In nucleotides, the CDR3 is TGTGCCAGCAGCCCAGTACAGGGCACCGGGGAGCTGTTTTTT.

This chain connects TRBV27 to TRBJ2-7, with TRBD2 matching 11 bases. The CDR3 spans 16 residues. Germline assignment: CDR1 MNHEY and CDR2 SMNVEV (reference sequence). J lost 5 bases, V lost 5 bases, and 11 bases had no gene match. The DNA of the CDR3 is TGTGCCAGCAGTCTGTTAGCGGGAGGGGGTTTTGACGAGCAGTACTTC. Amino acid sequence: CASSLLAGGGFDEQYF.